The 20 T cell receptor beta chains in this list originate from one sample, sequenced in a study of shared clonotypes between healthy human individuals. Libraries were prepared by immunoSEQ multiplex PCR; TCRdb keeps only in-frame clonotypes and omits some of them. The table shows roughly 570,000 clones, with 95% to 98% occurring only once. Positive CCR7 selection of CD45RO-negative cells yielded the naive CD8 cells, and terminally differentiated effector memory CD45RA+ cells were excluded. The sequencing sample was made of naive CD8+ T cells sorted from blood. The receptors derive from a man younger than 40 in good health.

The gene calls are TRBV7-9 and TRBJ2-1; perhaps TRBD1 as D (6 bases). CDR3 length: 13 amino acids. Germline V gene sequence: CDR1 SEHNR, CDR2 FQNEAQ (reference sequence). V was clipped by 5 bases and J by 7 bases, with 12 bases between them. The chain's CDR3 is CASSHRVRNEQFF. Written as DNA, the CDR3 is TGTGCCAGCAGCCACAGGGTGCGAAATGAGCAGTTCTTC.

The rearrangement uses TRBV5-6 and TRBJ2-3, with TRBD2 identical over 10 bases. Germline loops: CDR1 SGHDT, CDR2 YYEEEE. Trimming cost V 1 base and J 6 bases; bases outside gene matches: 14. This CDR3 has 18 residues. The CDR3 DNA reads TGTGCCAGCAGCTTGTCCGCCCAAGCGGGAGGGCCATGGGATACGCAGTATTTT. Its translation: CASSLSAQAGGPWDTQYF.

The rearrangement uses TRBV2 and TRBJ2-7, with 8 bases aligning to TRBD1. This CDR3 contains 12 residues. CDR1 and CDR2 from the germline V gene are SNHLY and FYNNEI. The CDR3 DNA reads as TGTGCTACCCAGGGGGCGCGTTACGAGCAGTACTTC. Its protein product is CATQGARYEQYF. Filled out from reference TRBV2 and TRBJ2-7, the complete variable domain reads EPEVTQTPSHQVTQMGQEVILRCVPISNHLYFYWYRQILGQKVEFLVSFYNNEISEKSEIFDDQFSVERPDGSNFTLKIRSTKLEDSAMYFCATQGARYEQYFGPGTRLTVT.

The V call is TRBV27, the J call TRBJ2-5, with TRBD1 matching 7 bases. V trimming: 7 bases; J trimming: 5 bases; junction bases outside the gene matches: 16. The CDR3 contains 16 residues. Germline V lookup: CDR1 MNHEY, CDR2 SMNVEV (reference sequence). CDR3 DNA: TGTGCCAGCAACGGACAGGACCTTCTGGCATTGGAGACCCAGTACTTC. Protein sequence: CASNGQDLLALETQYF.

The gene calls are TRBV13 and TRBJ2-7; possibly TRBD2 for D (5 bases). Germline V lookup: CDR1 PRHDT, CDR2 FYEKMQ (reference sequence). The CDR3 extends over 13 amino acids. Trimming took 4 bases from V and 0 from J, leaving 7 bases between them. The CDR3 protein is CASSSEDSYEQYF. The CDR3 bases are TGTGCCAGCAGCTCGGAGGACTCCTACGAGCAGTACTTC.

The chain couples TRBV11-2 to TRBJ2-7; D possibly uses TRBD1 or TRBD2 (5 bases each). Germline-derived CDR1 and CDR2 are SGHAT and FQNNGV. The CDR3 length is 13 residues. V lost 4 bases to trimming and J lost 6 bases, with 13 bases between them. CDR3 sequence reads: CASSSHGAREQYF. In nucleotides, the CDR3 is TGTGCCAGCAGCTCCCACGGGGCTCGCGAGCAGTACTTC. The whole variable domain, filled in from reference TRBV11-2 and TRBJ2-7, reads EAGVAQSPRYKIIEKRQSVAFWCNPISGHATLYWYQQILGQGPKLLIQFQNNGVVDDSQLPKDRFSAERLKGVDSTLKIQPAKLEDSAVYLCASSSHGAREQYFGPGTRLTVT.

CDR3 nucleotides: TGTGCCAGCAGCATCACCTTCTACGGGGAGCTGTTTTTT. Encoded protein: CASSITFYGELFF. This chain uses TRBV7-6 with TRBJ2-2, with D unresolved. CDR3 size: 13 residues. Deletions cut 5 bases from V and 7 bases from J, with 11 bases between. The germline V gene encodes CDR1 SGHVS and CDR2 FNYEAQ. The whole variable domain, filled in from reference TRBV7-6 and TRBJ2-2, reads GAGVSQSPRYKVTKRGQDVALRCDPISGHVSLYWYRQALGQGPEFLTYFNYEAQQDKSGLPNDRFSAERPEGSISTLTIQRTEQRDSAMYRCASSITFYGELFFGEGSRLTVL.

The gene calls are TRBV27 and TRBJ1-1; 7 bases line up with TRBD1. J gave up 2 bases and V 2 bases, and 11 bases lay outside the gene matches. The CDR3 spans 17 residues. From germline, CDR1 is MNHEY and CDR2 SMNVEV (reference sequence). CDR3 bases: TGTGCCAGCAGTTTAGATCGACAGGGCCGACGAAACACTGAAGCTTTCTTT. It specifies CASSLDRQGRRNTEAFF.

The chain employs TRBV7-9 and TRBJ2-1; possible D gene TRBD2, 6 bases. This CDR3 spans 15 amino acids. V gave up 2 bases and J gave up 4 bases, with 12 bases separating them. The germline gives CDR1 SEHNR, CDR2 FQNEAQ (reference sequence). CDR3: CASSLPTRAYNEQFF. The CDR3 DNA reads TGTGCCAGCAGCTTACCGACTAGGGCTTACAATGAGCAGTTCTTC.

The rearrangement uses TRBV7-9 and TRBJ2-7, with TRBD2 matching over 10 bases. The junction had 3 bases not matched to a gene; V was cut back by 7 bases and J by 0 bases. Germline CDR1 SEHNR, CDR2 FQNEAQ (reference sequence). CDR3 length equals 14 residues. The DNA of the CDR3 is TGTGCCAGCACGGGACTAGCGACCTCCTACGAGCAGTACTTC. This gives the protein CASTGLATSYEQYF.

The rearrangement links TRBV5-1 to TRBJ2-7; 7 nucleotides align to TRBD1. Trimming took 0 bases from V and 1 from J; bases not matched to a gene: 4. CDR1 is SGHRS, CDR2 YFSETQ, per germline. The CDR3 covers 15 residues. CDR3 residues: CASSLALGQSYEQYF. The CDR3 coding sequence is TGCGCCAGCAGCTTGGCCTTGGGACAGTCCTACGAGCAGTACTTC.

This clone was detected once. The chain uses TRBV7-8 and TRBJ2-2; D remains ambiguous. The V gene's germline CDR1 is SGHVS and CDR2 FQNEAQ. The ends were cut back, 5 bases at V and 0 bases at J, with 19 bases in the middle. This CDR3 has 18 amino acids. The chain's CDR3 is CASSRGPTVGANTGELFF. Here the CDR3 DNA reads TGTGCCAGCAGCAGAGGACCTACGGTGGGCGCGAACACCGGGGAGCTGTTTTTT.

The chain employs TRBV7-2 and TRBJ2-7; D might be TRBD1 (5 bases). The CDR3 runs to 14 residues. The germline CDR1 and CDR2 sequences are SGHTA and FQGNSA. Trimming removed 2 bases from V and 0 bases from J, with 8 bases in between. The CDR3 DNA is TGTGCCAGCAGCTTACCAGGGAACTCCTACGAGCAGTACTTC. This translates into CASSLPGNSYEQYF.

This rearrangement joins TRBV9 to TRBJ2-2; D is possibly TRBD1 (5 bases). V lost 4 bases and J 7 bases, leaving 8 bases between the germline ends. Germline V gene data show CDR1 as SGDLS and CDR2 as YYNGEE. The CDR3 is 12 residues long. Written as DNA, the CDR3 is TGTGCCAGCAGCAGGGGTGTCGGGGAGCTGTTTTTT. This gives the protein CASSRGVGELFF.

This clone occurred once. Here the CDR3 reads CASSRTGGHSNQPQHF. The CDR3 DNA reads as TGTGCCAGCAGCAGGACAGGGGGCCATAGCAATCAGCCCCAGCATTTT. The chain uses TRBV7-9 and TRBJ1-5, with 11 bases fitting TRBD1. V dropped 5 bases and J dropped 0; count of bases not matched to a gene: 3. The CDR3 covers 16 residues. Germline values: CDR1 SEHNR, CDR2 FQNEAQ (reference sequence). Using reference TRBV7-9 and TRBJ1-5 for the parts outside the CDR3, the full variable domain is DTGVSQNPRHKITKRGQNVTFRCDPISEHNRLYWYRQTLGQGPEFLTYFQNEAQLEKSRLLSDRFSAERPKGSFSTLEIQRTEQGDSAMYLCASSRTGGHSNQPQHFGDGTRLSIL.

The chain links TRBV27 to TRBJ1-2, with a weak D call TRBD1 (5 bases). Trimming removed 6 bases from V and 2 bases from J, with 7 bases in between. Germline CDR1 and CDR2: MNHEY and SMNVEV (reference sequence). CDR3 length equals 12 residues. The CDR3 sequence is CASSSGNYGYTF. The CDR3 nucleotides read TGTGCCAGCAGCTCAGGGAACTATGGCTACACCTTC.

This rearrangement joins TRBV6-6 to TRBJ2-3; D unresolved. Trimming pared 10 bases from V and 2 bases from J, leaving 16 bases between. The CDR3 is made up of 14 amino acids. Germline CDR1 is MNHNY and CDR2 is SVGAGI (reference sequence). CDR3 coding DNA: TGTGCCACAGCACTGTATGGCCTCACAGATACGCAGTATTTT. Residues: CATALYGLTDTQYF.

CDR3 amino acids: CATGGKVDTRNEAFF. Here the CDR3 DNA reads TGTGCCACCGGGGGTAAAGTCGACACCCGAAATGAAGCTTTCTTT. This chain links TRBV28 with TRBJ1-1, with D possibly TRBD1 on 5 matching bases. The CDR3 runs 15 residues. Germline assignment: CDR1 MDHEN and CDR2 SYDVKM. V lost 10 bases to trimming and J lost 7 bases, with 25 bases between them.

The V gene is TRBV2, the J gene TRBJ2-3, with TRBD2 matching 11 bases. This CDR3 is 15 amino acids long. The trim removed 2 bases at V and 4 bases at J, leaving 2 bases unmatched. Germline CDR1 reads SNHLY; CDR2 reads FYNNEI. The CDR3 sequence is CASSETSGRADTQYF. The CDR3, as DNA: TGTGCCAGCAGTGAAACTAGCGGGAGAGCAGATACGCAGTATTTT.

J is TRBJ2-7 and V is TRBV7-2; 8 bases fit TRBD1. Germline CDR1 reads SGHTA; CDR2 reads FQGNSA. This CDR3 is 12 amino acids long. Losses at the gene ends were 5 bases for V and 6 bases for J; bases not matched to a gene: 3. In DNA, the CDR3 is TGTGCCAGCAGCCACGACAGGGGCGAGCAGTACTTC. Protein sequence: CASSHDRGEQYF.